The TCR beta chain under discussion was sequenced for a study of T cells after posttransplantation cyclophosphamide (dated by TCRdb to the mid-2010s). Regarding the research as a whole: The study tracked T cell repertoire reconstitution by TRB sequencing after myeloablative bone marrow transplantation using posttransplantation cyclophosphamide as GVHD prophylaxis. Public TRB sequences were compared against a database of over 3,000 sequences linked to responses to pathogens, tumor antigens, self-antigens and alloantigens. Samples from a few dozen PTCy-treated patients, along with samples from some 17 of their related bone marrow donors, underwent antigen receptor sequencing. Because TRA and TRB clonality correlated tightly in about 10 samples, later TCR analyses were limited to TRB. Up to about 3 additional blood samples from 2 to 5.2 years after transplant were also TRB-sequenced in 3 patients, as was pretransplant blood from a handful of patients. Blood from all 34 PTCy patients who had 1-year posttransplant specimens underwent TRB sequencing. Broader findings and caveats from the paper: Donor-recipient similarity was low at 1-2 months but increased during the first year, and donor CD8+ memory clones often dominated later blood repertoires. Across approximately 45 patients, TRB clonality was highly associated with recipient CMV seropositivity and CMV reactivation, and diversity in PTCy patients was similar to diversity in CNI/methotrexate controls. The TRB repertoires of T cells infiltrating skin or GI tract showed only limited overlap with the TRB repertoires of T cells in blood.

CDR1 and CDR2 (SQVTM, ANQGSEA) derive from the germline V gene. From V the trimming removes 3 bases and from J it removes 6 bases, while the gene matches leave 11 bases of the junction unaccounted for. Inclusive of the bounding cysteine and phenylalanine, the CDR3 is 15 residues long. Only CDR3 DNA remains: 45 bases, in frame from the first base. TRB sequencing was run on genomic DNA with either the immunoSEQ assay at survey resolution or the hsTCRB kit. Processing in the source paper ran as follows. The immunoSEQ software was used for initial read processing, and the LymphoSeq R package was used for repertoire analyses. Clonality was computed as 1 minus normalized Shannon entropy; Gini coefficient was also calculated for each TRB dataset. Phenotypes of unsorted samples were inferred by mapping TRB sequences from sorted subsets of the recipient or donor onto unsorted samples of the same recipient. TCRdb limited this immuneACCESS table to in-frame rearrangements with V and J called. A share of clones is missing; checked studies link under half to unresolved V genes, and the rest is unexplained. From that table come the V and J calls and clone size; the DNA was used to work out D and trimming. In this sample the table shows approximately 39,000 clones, and no singletons are among them. The ten largest clones represent 1% to 1.5% of the sample.

Comments on this clone: The specificity of this receptor is unknown. Qualities for individual bases were not recorded, and no much larger clone is one base off.

On the day of marrow donation, related bone marrow donors gave peripheral blood samples. Peripheral blood and bone marrow mononuclear cells were isolated by Ficoll-Hypaque density centrifugation and were cryopreserved. The chain was built from TRBV29-1 and TRBJ2-1; 7 bases in between match TRBD2. The receptor's source is a girl under 18 in good health, CMV-negative, and a related stem cell transplant donor. Sequenced sample: PBMCs. This receptor has the CDR3 CSVDGRGNHPNEQFF. The DNA sequence is as follows: TGCAGCGTTGATGGGCGGGGGAACCACCCCAATGAGCAGTTCTTC.